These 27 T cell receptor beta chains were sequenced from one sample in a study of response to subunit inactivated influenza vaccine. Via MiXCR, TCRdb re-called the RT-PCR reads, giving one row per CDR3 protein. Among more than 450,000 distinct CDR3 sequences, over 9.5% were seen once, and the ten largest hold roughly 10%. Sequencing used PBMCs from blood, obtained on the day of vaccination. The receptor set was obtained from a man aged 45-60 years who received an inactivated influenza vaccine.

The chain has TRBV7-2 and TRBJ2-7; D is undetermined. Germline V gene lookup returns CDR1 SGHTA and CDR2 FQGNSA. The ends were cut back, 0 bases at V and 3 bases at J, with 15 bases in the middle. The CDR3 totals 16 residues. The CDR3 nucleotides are TGTGCCAGCAGCTTAGCGGCCCGGCCGGGCGACTACGAGCAGTACTTC. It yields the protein CASSLAARPGDYEQYF.

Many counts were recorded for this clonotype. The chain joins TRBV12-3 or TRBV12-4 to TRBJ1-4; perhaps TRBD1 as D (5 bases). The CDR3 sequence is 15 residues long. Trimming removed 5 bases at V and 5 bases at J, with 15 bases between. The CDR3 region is CASSPPGRSNEKLFF. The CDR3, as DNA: TGTGCCAGCAGTCCGCCGGGACGTTCGAATGAAAAACTGTTTTTT.

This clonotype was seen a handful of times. The CDR3 DNA sequence: TGTGCCAGCAGAATGAGTTGGGGGGACCAAGAGACCCAGTACTTC. It yields the protein CASRMSWGDQETQYF. The rearrangement uses TRBV28 and TRBJ2-5; D perhaps matches TRBD2 (6 bases). Trimming took 6 bases from V and 0 from J, leaving 14 bases between them. Germline V gene sequence: CDR1 MDHEN, CDR2 SYDVKM. This CDR3 has 15 residues. Combining the CDR3 with reference TRBV28 and TRBJ2-5 gives the whole variable domain DVKVTQSSRYLVKRTGEKVFLECVQDMDHENMFWYRQDPGLGLRLIYFSYDVKMKEKGDIPEGYSVSREKKERFSLILESASTNQTSMYLCASRMSWGDQETQYFGPGTRLLVL.

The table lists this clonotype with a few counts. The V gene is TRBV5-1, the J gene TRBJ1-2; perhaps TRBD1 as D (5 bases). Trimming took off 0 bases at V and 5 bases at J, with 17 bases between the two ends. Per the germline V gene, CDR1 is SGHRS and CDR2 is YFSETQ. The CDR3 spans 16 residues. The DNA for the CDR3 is TGCGCCAGCAGCTTGGTGTCCGCCGACAGAAATTATGGCTACACCTTC. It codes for CASSLVSADRNYGYTF.

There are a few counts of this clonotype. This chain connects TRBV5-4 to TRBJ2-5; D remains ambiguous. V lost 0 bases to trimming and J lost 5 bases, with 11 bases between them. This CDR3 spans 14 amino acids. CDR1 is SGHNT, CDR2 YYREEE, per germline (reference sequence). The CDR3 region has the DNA TGTGCCAGCAGCTTGGAGTCCTCCGGGGAGACCCAGTACTTC. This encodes CASSLESSGETQYF.

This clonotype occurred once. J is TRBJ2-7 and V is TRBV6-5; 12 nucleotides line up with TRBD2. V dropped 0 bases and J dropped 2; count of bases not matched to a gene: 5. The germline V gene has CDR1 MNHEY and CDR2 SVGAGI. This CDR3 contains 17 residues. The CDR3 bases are TGTGCCAGCAGTTACTCCACTAGCGGGAGGTCCCCCTACGAGCAGTACTTC. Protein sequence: CASSYSTSGRSPYEQYF.

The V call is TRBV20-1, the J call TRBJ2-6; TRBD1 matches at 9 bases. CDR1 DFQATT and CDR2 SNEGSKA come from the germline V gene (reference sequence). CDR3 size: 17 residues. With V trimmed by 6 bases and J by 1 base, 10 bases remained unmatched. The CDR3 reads CSAGNRGPGSGANVLTF. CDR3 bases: TGCAGTGCCGGAAACAGGGGGCCTGGATCTGGGGCCAACGTCCTGACTTTC.

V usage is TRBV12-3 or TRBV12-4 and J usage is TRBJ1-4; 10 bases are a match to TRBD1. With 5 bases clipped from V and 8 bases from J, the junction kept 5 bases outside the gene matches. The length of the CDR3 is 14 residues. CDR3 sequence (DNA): TGTGCCAGCAGTGGACAGGGGGTTGGAGAAAAACTGTTTTTT. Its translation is CASSGQGVGEKLFF.

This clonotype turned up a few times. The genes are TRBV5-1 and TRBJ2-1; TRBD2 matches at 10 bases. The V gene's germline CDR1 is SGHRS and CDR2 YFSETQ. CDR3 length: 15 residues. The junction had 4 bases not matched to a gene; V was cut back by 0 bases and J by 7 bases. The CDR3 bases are TGCGCCAGCAGCTTGGTACTAGCGGGAACTAATGAGCAGTTCTTC. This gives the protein CASSLVLAGTNEQFF.

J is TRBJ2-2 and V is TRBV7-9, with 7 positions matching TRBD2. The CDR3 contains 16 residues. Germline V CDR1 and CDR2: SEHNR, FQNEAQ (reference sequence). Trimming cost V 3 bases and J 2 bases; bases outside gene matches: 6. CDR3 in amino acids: CASSFQLAFNTGELFF. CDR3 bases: TGTGCCAGCAGCTTCCAACTAGCGTTCAACACCGGGGAGCTGTTTTTT.

CDR3 DNA: TGTGCCAGCTCACTTACAGGGGTCGAAACTAATGAAAAACTGTTTTTT. This codes for CASSLTGVETNEKLFF. V gene TRBV18 combines with J gene TRBJ1-4, with 7 bases identical to TRBD1. This CDR3 has 16 amino acids. V was pared by 4 bases and J by 1 base, with 6 bases of the junction left unmatched. From germline, CDR1 is KGHSH and CDR2 LQKENI.

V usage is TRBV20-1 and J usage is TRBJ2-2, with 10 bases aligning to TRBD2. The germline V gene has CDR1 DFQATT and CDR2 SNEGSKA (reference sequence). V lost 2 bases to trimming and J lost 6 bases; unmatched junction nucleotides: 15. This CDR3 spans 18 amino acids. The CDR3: CSARRTSGTKHRPGELFF. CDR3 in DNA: TGCAGTGCTAGACGGACTAGCGGCACCAAACATCGGCCCGGGGAGCTGTTTTTT.

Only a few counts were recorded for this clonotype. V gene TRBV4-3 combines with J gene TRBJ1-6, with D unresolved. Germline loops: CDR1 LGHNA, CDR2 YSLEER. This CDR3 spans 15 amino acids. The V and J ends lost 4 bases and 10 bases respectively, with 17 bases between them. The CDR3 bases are TGCGCCAGCAGCCTCTCGTCCCGGGGTTTGTCACCCCTCCACTTT. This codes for CASSLSSRGLSPLHF.

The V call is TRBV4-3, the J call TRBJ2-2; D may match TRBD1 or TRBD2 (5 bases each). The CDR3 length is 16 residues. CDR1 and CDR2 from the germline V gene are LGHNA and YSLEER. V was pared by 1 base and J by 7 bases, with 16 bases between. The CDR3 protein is CASSQAPGPWDGELFF. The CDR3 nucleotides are TGCGCCAGCAGCCAAGCACCGGGACCATGGGACGGGGAGCTGTTTTTT.

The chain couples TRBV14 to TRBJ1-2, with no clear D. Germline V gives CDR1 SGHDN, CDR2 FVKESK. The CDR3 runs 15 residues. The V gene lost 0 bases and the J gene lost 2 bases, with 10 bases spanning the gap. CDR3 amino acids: CASSQDNEDNYGYTF. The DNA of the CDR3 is TGTGCCAGCAGCCAAGATAATGAGGACAACTATGGCTACACCTTC.

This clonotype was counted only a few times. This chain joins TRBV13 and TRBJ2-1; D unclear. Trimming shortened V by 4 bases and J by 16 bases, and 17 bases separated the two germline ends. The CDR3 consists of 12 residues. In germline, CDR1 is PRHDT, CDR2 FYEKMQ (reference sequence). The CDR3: CASSSLGVLSFF. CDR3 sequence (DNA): TGTGCCAGCAGCTCCCTTGGGGTCTTATCCTTCTTC.

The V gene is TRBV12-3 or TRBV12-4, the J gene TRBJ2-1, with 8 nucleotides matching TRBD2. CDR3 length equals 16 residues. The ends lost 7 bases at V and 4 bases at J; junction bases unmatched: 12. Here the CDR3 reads CASTHPGLAQYNEQFF. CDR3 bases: TGTGCCAGCACCCACCCTGGACTAGCCCAATACAATGAGCAGTTCTTC.

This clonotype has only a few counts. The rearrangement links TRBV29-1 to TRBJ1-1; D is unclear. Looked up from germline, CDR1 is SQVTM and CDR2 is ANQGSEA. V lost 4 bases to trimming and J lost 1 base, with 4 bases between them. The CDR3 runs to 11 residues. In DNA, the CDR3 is TGCAGCGTTGCTGAGAACACTGAAGCTTTCTTT. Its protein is CSVAENTEAFF.

The CDR3 region has the DNA TGTGCCAGCAGCTTCCGTAGCGGGATTAATGAGCAGTTCTTC. Translating gives CASSFRSGINEQFF. The V call is TRBV3-1, the J call TRBJ2-1; TRBD2 matches 8 bases. The CDR3 is 14 amino acids. From germline, CDR1 is LGHDT and CDR2 YNNKEL (reference sequence). The trim removed 5 bases at V and 7 bases at J, leaving 7 bases unmatched.

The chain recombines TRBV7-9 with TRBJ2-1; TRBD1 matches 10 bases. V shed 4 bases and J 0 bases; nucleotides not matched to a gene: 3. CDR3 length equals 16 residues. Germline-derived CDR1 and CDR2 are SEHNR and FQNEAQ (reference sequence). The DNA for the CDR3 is TGTGCCAGCAGCTACAGGACAGGGGGCTCCTACAATGAGCAGTTCTTC. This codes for CASSYRTGGSYNEQFF.

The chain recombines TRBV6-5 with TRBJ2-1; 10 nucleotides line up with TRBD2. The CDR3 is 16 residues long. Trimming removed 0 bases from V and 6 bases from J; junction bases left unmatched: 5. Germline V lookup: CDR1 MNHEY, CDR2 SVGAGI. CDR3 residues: CASSYSTLAGANEQFF. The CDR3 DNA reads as TGTGCCAGCAGTTACTCAACTCTAGCGGGAGCCAATGAGCAGTTCTTC.

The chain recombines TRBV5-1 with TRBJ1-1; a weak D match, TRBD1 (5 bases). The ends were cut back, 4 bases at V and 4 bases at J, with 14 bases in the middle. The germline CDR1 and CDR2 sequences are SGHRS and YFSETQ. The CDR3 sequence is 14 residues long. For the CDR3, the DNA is TGCGCCAGCAGCCGAGGACATGCAAGCACTGAAGCTTTCTTT. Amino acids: CASSRGHASTEAFF. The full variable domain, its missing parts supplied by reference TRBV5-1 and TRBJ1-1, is KAGVTQTPRYLIKTRGQQVTLSCSPISGHRSVSWYQQTPGQGLQFLFEYFSETQRNKGNFPGRFSGRQFSNSRSEMNVSTLELGDSALYLCASSRGHASTEAFFGQGTRLTVV.

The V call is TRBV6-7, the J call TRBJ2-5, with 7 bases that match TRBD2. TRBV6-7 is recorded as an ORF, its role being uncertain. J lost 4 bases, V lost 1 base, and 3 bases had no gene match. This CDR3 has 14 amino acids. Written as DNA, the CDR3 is TGTGCCAGCAGTTACTGCGGGAGTGGAGAGACCCAGTACTTC. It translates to CASSYCGSGETQYF.

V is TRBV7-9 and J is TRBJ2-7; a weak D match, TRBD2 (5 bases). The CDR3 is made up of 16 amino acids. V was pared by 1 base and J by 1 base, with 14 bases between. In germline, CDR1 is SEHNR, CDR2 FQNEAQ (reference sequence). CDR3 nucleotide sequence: TGTGCCAGCAGCTTAGTGGGAGAAGCTCCATCCTACGAGCAGTACTTC. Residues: CASSLVGEAPSYEQYF.

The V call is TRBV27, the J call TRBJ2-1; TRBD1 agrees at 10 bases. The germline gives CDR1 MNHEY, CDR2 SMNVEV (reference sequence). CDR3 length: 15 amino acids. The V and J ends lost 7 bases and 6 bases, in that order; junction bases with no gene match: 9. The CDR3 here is CASTPGTGAFNEQFF. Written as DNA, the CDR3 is TGTGCCAGCACCCCCGGGACAGGGGCCTTCAATGAGCAGTTCTTC.

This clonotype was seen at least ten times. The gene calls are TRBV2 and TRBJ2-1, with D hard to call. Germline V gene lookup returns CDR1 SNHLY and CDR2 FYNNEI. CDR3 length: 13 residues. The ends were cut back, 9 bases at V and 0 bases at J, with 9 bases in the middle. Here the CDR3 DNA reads TGTGCCAGTCACTTGGGCTCCTACAATGAGCAGTTCTTC. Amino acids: CASHLGSYNEQFF.

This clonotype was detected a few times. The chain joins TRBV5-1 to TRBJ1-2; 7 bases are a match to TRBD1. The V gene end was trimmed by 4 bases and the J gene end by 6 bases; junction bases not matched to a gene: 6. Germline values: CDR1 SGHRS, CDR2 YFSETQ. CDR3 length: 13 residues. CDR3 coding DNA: TGCGCCAGCAGCATCCGCACAGGGGATGGCTACACCTTC. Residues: CASSIRTGDGYTF.